This T cell receptor beta chain was obtained from a study of blood T cell repertoires in COVID-19 (TCRdb year 2020). Looking at the study overall: Samples covering the acute and convalescent phases of COVID-19 were provided by collaborators in the United States, Italy and Spain. The prospective study material was composed of cDNA or gDNA derived from T cells, B-cell-depleted T cells, or PBMCs. Deeply sampled blood TCRbeta repertoires from subjects exposed to, actively infected with, or recovered from COVID-19 were included in the dataset. The repertoires were released in a freely available public database meant as a resource for research on the immune response to SARS-CoV-2. The samples were drawn from two sources: the first 160 participants of the ongoing ImmuneRACE study, and approximately 1,300 subjects contributed by 6 global collaborators. The sample metadata nearly always contained a de-identified subject ID, COVID-19 status, age in years and sex. Where available, HLA class I and class II types were obtained from metadata supplied by the sample provider rather than from assay-based typing.

In the prospective study, participants were roughly 18 to 100 years old, resided in 24 geographic areas of the United States, and were enrolled through a virtual design. In the prospective study, participants were assigned to cohorts based on the clinical history participants reported in a screening survey and a study questionnaire. In the prospective study, mobile phlebotomists collected whole blood, serum and a nasopharyngeal or oropharyngeal swab from each participant. Over an approximately 2-month period, participants in the prospective study had the option of providing additional blood draws and questionnaires. Before DNA extraction, prospective study blood samples were shipped either frozen or at room temperature. The immunoSEQ Assay, a bias-controlled multiplex PCR, was used to amplify TCRbeta CDR3 regions from genomic DNA. Per the original workflow: Nucleated cell counts per sample were estimated from amplification of reference gene primers within the assay. To quantify the absolute abundance of each unique TCRbeta CDR3 rearrangement, sequence reads were collapsed and filtered. For each sample, productive Simpson clonality was calculated as the square root of Simpson's diversity index over productive rearrangements. The table comes from immuneACCESS by way of TCRdb, which keeps in-frame sequences with V and J called. Part of the clones is missing from these tables; in studies checked, under half for an unresolved V gene and the rest for unknown reasons. The DNA was the basis for D and trimming; V, J and clone size are from that table. Here the sample has about 210,000 clones; 81% occur a single time. The ten largest clones capture more than 8.5% of the sample.

In the germline V gene (reference sequence), CDR1 corresponds to MNHEY and CDR2 to SMNVEV. From the cysteine through the phenylalanine, the CDR3 covers 13 amino acids. The kept DNA is CDR3 alone, 39 bases in frame from the first base. V drops 9 bases and J drops 5 bases, leaving 16 bases in between. Points on this clone: Its antigen has not been determined. Qualities for individual bases were not recorded, and no much larger clone is one base off.

The study at large found these results: The quantity of clinical and demographic metadata differed by source and by participant and was supplied without curation.

This receptor was obtained from a woman aged 50 to 65 with acute COVID-19. Sequencing was done on a sample of PBMCs or T cells enriched from blood (not recorded which). The chain couples TRBV27 to TRBJ2-5; no confident D gene assignment can be made. The CDR3 has the sequence CASSQASRETQYF. The sequence in DNA is TGTGCCAGTTCCCAGGCCAGTAGGGAGACCCAGTACTTC.